This T cell receptor (beta chain) was identified in a study of Ad26.COV2.S vaccination and SARS-CoV-2 variants. Study-wide points: Substantial breadth in spike-specific CD8+ and CD4+ T cell responses was reportedly seen after vaccination. Overall T cell responses may have been underestimated by the analyses of TCR breadth and depth.

The CDR3 spans 14 residues. V lost 0 bases and J 7 bases, leaving 9 bases between the germline ends. The V gene's germline CDR1 is LNHNV and CDR2 YYDKDF (reference sequence). This clone showed up just once. What it binds is unknown. TCRdb's copy holds only in-frame clones and misses some; the assay was immunoSEQ multiplex PCR. The table has approximately 400,000 clones, 92% seen once. V usage is TRBV15 and J usage is TRBJ1-4; the D gene is possibly TRBD1 (6 bases). The specimen comprised peripheral blood, sampled after recovery from COVID-19. The clonotype comes from a human donor who had recovered from COVID-19. CDR3 sequence: CATSRDLGGEKLFF. The CDR3 nucleotides read TGTGCCACCAGCAGAGATCTAGGGGGTGAAAAACTGTTTTTT.